Listed here are 2 T cell receptor beta chains from one sample, sequenced in a study of blood T cells in healthy people across ages. A sample-barcoded 5' primer and a J-beta primer mix were used in a second PCR of roughly 7 to 12 cycles. One entry per CDR3 protein results from TCRdb running MiXCR on the 5' RACE reads. The sample holds about 1,800,000 distinct CDR3 sequences, roughly 30% seen once. The source material was blood. These TCRs come from a woman aged 25 to 39 in good health.

The chain joins TRBV6-2 or TRBV6-3 to TRBJ1-1, with D possibly matching TRBD1 (5 bases). The CDR3 length is 12 residues. V was pared by 8 bases and J by 3 bases, with 10 bases between. CDR1 is MNHEY and CDR2 is SVGEGT in the germline V gene. CDR3 coding DNA: TGTGCCAGCTGCCGGGACTACACTGAAGCTTTCTTT. As protein: CASCRDYTEAFF.

This chain links TRBV29-1 with TRBJ1-2; 8 bases align to TRBD1. Per the germline V gene, CDR1 is SQVTM and CDR2 is ANQGSEA. The ends lost 7 bases at V and 8 bases at J; junction bases unmatched: 6. The CDR3 is 11 amino acids. The CDR3 sequence is CSDQYRGGYTF. As DNA, the CDR3 is TGCAGCGACCAGTACAGGGGGGGCTACACCTTC.